Each of the 8 T cell receptor beta chains below was sequenced from the same sample in a study of T cell repertoires in cytomegalovirus infection. Via MiXCR, TCRdb re-called the reads, giving one row per CDR3 protein. The table records roughly 800,000 distinct CDR3 sequences, about 29% of them present only once. For these receptors, no antigen is known. The sample consisted of cultured CD8+ T cells from PBMCs, taken from culture after CMV antigen stimulation. The receptors here all came from a human donor in good health (CMV status not recorded). Some clones in this sample may be carry-over from other donors' samples.

Many counts were recorded for this clonotype. The chain is built from TRBV12-3 or TRBV12-4 and TRBJ2-3; 10 bases fit TRBD2. CDR3 length equals 17 residues. After removal of 4 bases from V and 0 bases from J, the junction contained 7 bases not matched to a gene. CDR3 DNA sequence: TGTGCCAGCAGTTACACTAGCGGGGAGCTTAGCACAGATACGCAGTATTTT. Translating gives CASSYTSGELSTDTQYF.

The rearrangement links TRBV15 to TRBJ1-4; D perhaps matches TRBD1 (6 bases). V shed 1 base and J shed 0 bases, with 15 bases lying between them. Per germline, CDR1 LNHNV and CDR2 YYDKDF (reference sequence). The CDR3 covers 18 residues. CDR3 DNA: TGTGCCACCAGCAGAGGGCTGCTTAAGGGGGCAACTAATGAAAAACTGTTTTTT. Translated: CATSRGLLKGATNEKLFF.

The chain uses TRBV27 and TRBJ1-2; no reliable D call. CDR1 is MNHEY, CDR2 SMNVEV, per germline (reference sequence). Trimming took off 2 bases at V and 4 bases at J, with 11 bases between the two ends. The CDR3 contains 14 residues. The CDR3 spells CASSLTPEGYGYTF. The CDR3 nucleotides read TGTGCCAGCAGTTTAACTCCGGAGGGCTATGGCTACACCTTC.

This clonotype was picked up many times. The V gene is TRBV7-6, the J gene TRBJ2-1; D is perhaps TRBD1 or TRBD2 (7 bases each). V gave up 4 bases and J gave up 7 bases, with 14 bases separating them. CDR3 length equals 14 residues. In germline, CDR1 is SGHVS, CDR2 FNYEAQ. The CDR3 loop is CASSSQGGANEQFF. As DNA, the CDR3 is TGTGCCAGCAGCTCCCAGGGGGGGGCGAATGAGCAGTTCTTC.

For this clonotype: An end of the junction does not agree with germline; a read error may underlie this. This chain uses TRBV12-3 or TRBV12-4 with TRBJ1-6, with D perhaps matching TRBD1 (5 bases). This CDR3 is built from 11 residues. The CDR3: CASSRGGGVYF. The CDR3 DNA reads as TGTGCCAGCTCGAGAGGAGGAGGGGTCTACTTT.

This clonotype was recorded only once. The V gene is TRBV7-9, the J gene TRBJ1-2; unclear D gene. V was cut by 1 base and J by 1 base, with 7 bases left in between. The CDR3 extends over 14 amino acids. CDR1 is SEHNR and CDR2 is FQNEAQ in the germline V gene (reference sequence). For the CDR3, the DNA is TGTGCCAGCAGCTTAGTAGGGATTAACTATGGCTACACCTTC. Translating gives CASSLVGINYGYTF.

This clonotype was seen a few times. This sequence joins TRBV10-3 and TRBJ2-3; no definite D call. Per the germline V gene, CDR1 is ENHRY and CDR2 is SYGVKD. This CDR3 is built from 15 residues. V dropped 8 bases and J dropped 2 bases, with 17 bases sitting between them. The CDR3 loop reads CAILGNTFATDTQYF. The CDR3, as DNA: TGTGCCATCCTGGGGAACACATTTGCCACAGATACGCAGTATTTT.

The chain uses TRBV5-1 and TRBJ1-4; D ambiguous. CDR1 and CDR2 from the germline V gene are SGHRS and YFSETQ. V gave up 0 bases and J gave up 0 bases, with 6 bases separating them. The CDR3 is made up of 15 amino acids. Here the CDR3 reads CASSLVPATNEKLFF. CDR3 bases: TGCGCCAGCAGCTTGGTTCCAGCAACTAATGAAAAACTGTTTTTT. Complete variable domain (other parts from reference TRBV5-1 and TRBJ1-4): KAGVTQTPRYLIKTRGQQVTLSCSPISGHRSVSWYQQTPGQGLQFLFEYFSETQRNKGNFPGRFSGRQFSNSRSEMNVSTLELGDSALYLCASSLVPATNEKLFFGSGTQLSVL.